A single sample gave rise to the 20 T cell receptor beta chains below, sequenced in a study of control samples from healthy donors and cancer patients (TCRdb year 2020). The library was produced with the immunoSEQ multiplex PCR assay. Drawn from immuneACCESS, this table holds only the in-frame rearrangements with V and J called that TCRdb kept. Clones are partly lost; checked studies trace under half to an unresolved V gene and leave the rest unexplained. The sample table lists tens of thousands of clones, roughly 87% of them with a count of one. The biggest ten clones account for over 4.5% of the sample. Sequencing was performed on PBMCs. The receptors originated from a man aged 60 to 75 with colorectal cancer.

The chain recombines TRBV11-3 with TRBJ1-1; D gene unclear. Germline values: CDR1 SGHNT, CDR2 YENEEA. This CDR3 comprises 16 residues. V was cut by 1 base and J by 0 bases, with 12 bases left in between. CDR3 nucleotides: TGTGCCAGCAGCTTAGTGTTGGGTTCGGTGAACACTGAAGCTTTCTTT. This translates into CASSLVLGSVNTEAFF.

The rearrangement links TRBV5-4 to TRBJ1-2; the match to TRBD1 covers 12 bases. Trimming cost V 4 bases and J 7 bases; bases outside gene matches: 11. CDR1 is SGHNT and CDR2 is YYREEE in the germline V gene (reference sequence). CDR3 length equals 16 residues. CDR3 sequence: CASSQWGQGARRGYTF. The DNA for the CDR3 is TGTGCCAGCAGCCAGTGGGGACAGGGGGCTAGACGTGGCTACACCTTC.

V gene TRBV28 combines with J gene TRBJ2-3; D unresolved. The CDR3 spans 12 residues. CDR1 is MDHEN, CDR2 SYDVKM, per germline. Trimming cost V 3 bases and J 7 bases, with 8 bases left between them. The CDR3 here is CASSFLTHTQYF. CDR3 nucleotides: TGTGCCAGCAGTTTCCTCACCCATACGCAGTATTTT.

In DNA form, the CDR3 reads TGTGCCAGCAGCATCGGGGACAGGAGTTACGAGCAGTACTTC. Translation: CASSIGDRSYEQYF. The gene calls are TRBV9 and TRBJ2-7; 8 bases fit TRBD1. The germline gives CDR1 SGDLS, CDR2 YYNGEE. The CDR3 has 14 residues. The junction had 7 bases not matched to a gene; V was cut back by 4 bases and J by 4 bases.

The chain links TRBV18 to TRBJ2-2; 12 bases are a match to TRBD2. With V trimmed by 3 bases and J by 6 bases, 8 bases remained unmatched. The germline gives CDR1 KGHSH, CDR2 LQKENI. The CDR3 has 17 residues. CDR3 coding DNA: TGTGCCAGCTCACCGCGACTAGCGGGGGCTAAGGCCGGGGAGCTGTTTTTT. Its translation: CASSPRLAGAKAGELFF.

This clone has just one count. The J gene is TRBJ2-3, the V gene TRBV2; a weak D match, TRBD2 (6 bases). The length of the CDR3 is 14 residues. Trimming pared 2 bases from V and 4 bases from J, leaving 10 bases between. Germline CDR1 and CDR2: SNHLY and FYNNEI. The chain's CDR3 is CASSERGIADTQYF. The CDR3 nucleotides read TGTGCCAGCAGTGAACGGGGGATCGCAGATACGCAGTATTTT.

The V and J genes are TRBV9 and TRBJ2-2; no definite D call. Germline V gene sequence: CDR1 SGDLS, CDR2 YYNGEE. Trimming stripped 4 bases from V and 3 bases from J, with 4 bases between. CDR3 size: 12 residues. CDR3 in amino acids: CASSPHTGELFF. The CDR3 nucleotides are TGTGCCAGCAGCCCACACACCGGGGAGCTGTTTTTT.

The rearrangement uses TRBV4-1 and TRBJ1-4; D is undetermined. CDR1 MGHRA and CDR2 YSYEKL come from the germline V gene. V shed 3 bases and J shed 0 bases, with 8 bases lying between them. The length of the CDR3 is 15 residues. The CDR3 loop is CASSQRTTTNEKLFF. CDR3 nucleotide sequence: TGCGCCAGCAGCCAGCGGACTACAACTAATGAAAAACTGTTTTTT.

This clone was detected once. The genes are TRBV4-2 and TRBJ1-6, with D unresolved. The CDR3 contains 16 residues. V lost 0 bases, J lost 4 bases, and 10 bases lay in between. Germline V gene sequence: CDR1 LGHNA, CDR2 YNFKEQ. CDR3 sequence reads: CASSQDGGGYNSPLHF. CDR3 DNA sequence: TGTGCCAGCAGCCAAGATGGTGGCGGTTATAATTCACCCCTCCACTTT.

The chain is built from TRBV27 and TRBJ2-5, with 10 bases matching TRBD2. The CDR3 spans 13 residues. Germline CDR1 reads MNHEY; CDR2 reads SMNVEV (reference sequence). The V and J ends lost 11 bases and 4 bases, in that order; junction bases with no gene match: 7. CDR3 in DNA: TGTGCCTGTGGGACTAGCGCTCCAGAGACCCAGTACTTC. The encoded protein is CACGTSAPETQYF.

This chain connects TRBV2 to TRBJ1-1; no firm D call. V lost 6 bases and J 2 bases, leaving 7 bases between the germline ends. Looked up from germline, CDR1 is SNHLY and CDR2 is FYNNEI. The CDR3 runs to 12 residues. CDR3 region: CASSYVNTEAFF. CDR3 nucleotide sequence: TGTGCCAGCAGCTACGTCAACACTGAAGCTTTCTTT.

As concerns this clone: This may come from a read error, since a much larger clone is one base off. The V and J genes are TRBV5-6 and TRBJ2-2; 8 positions match TRBD2. Germline V CDR1 and CDR2: SGHDT, YYEEEE. The CDR3 has 16 amino acids. CDR3 amino acids: CARSQDGGANTGELFF. The CDR3 nucleotides read TGTGCCCGCAGCCAGGACGGGGGGGCGAACACCGGGGAGCTGTTTTTT.

J is TRBJ2-7 and V is TRBV7-6, with no clear D. Trimming stripped 2 bases from V and 3 bases from J, with 17 bases between. There are 16 residues in the CDR3. Per the germline V gene, CDR1 is SGHVS and CDR2 is FNYEAQ. CDR3 residues: CASSLSDATVYYEQYF. The CDR3 nucleotides are TGTGCCAGCAGCTTATCTGACGCGACCGTCTACTACGAGCAGTACTTC. Looking up the rest from reference TRBV7-6 and TRBJ2-7 gives the full variable domain: GAGVSQSPRYKVTKRGQDVALRCDPISGHVSLYWYRQALGQGPEFLTYFNYEAQQDKSGLPNDRFSAERPEGSISTLTIQRTEQRDSAMYRCASSLSDATVYYEQYFGPGTRLTVT.

The V call is TRBV5-6, the J call TRBJ1-2, with a possible D match to TRBD1 (5 bases). Trimming cost V 4 bases and J 1 base, with 17 bases left between them. The CDR3 covers 16 residues. Germline assignment: CDR1 SGHDT and CDR2 YYEEEE. CDR3 protein: CASSHSGFRGNYGYTF. In DNA form, the CDR3 reads TGTGCCAGCAGCCACTCAGGGTTTCGAGGTAACTATGGCTACACCTTC.

The chain uses TRBV6-5 and TRBJ1-4; D perhaps matches TRBD1 (5 bases). The CDR3 is made up of 14 amino acids. V gave up 6 bases and J gave up 6 bases, with 14 bases separating them. Germline CDR1 and CDR2: MNHEY and SVGAGI. CDR3: CASSSGIEYEKLFF. As DNA, the CDR3 is TGTGCCAGCAGCTCAGGGATAGAGTATGAAAAACTGTTTTTT.

This sequence joins TRBV11-3 and TRBJ2-7; D might be TRBD1 (6 bases). The germline CDR1 and CDR2 sequences are SGHNT and YENEEA. The CDR3 runs 16 residues. Trimming took 0 bases from V and 2 from J, leaving 14 bases between them. The CDR3: CASSLDTYRATYEQYF. The CDR3 DNA reads as TGTGCCAGCAGCTTAGATACGTACAGGGCCACCTACGAGCAGTACTTC. The whole variable domain, filled in from reference TRBV11-3 and TRBJ2-7, reads EAGVVQSPRYKIIEKKQPVAFWCNPISGHNTLYWYLQNLGQGPELLIRYENEEAVDDSQLPKDRFSAERLKGVDSTLKIQPAELGDSAVYLCASSLDTYRATYEQYFGPGTRLTVT.

This clone was observed once. The chain uses TRBV4-3 and TRBJ1-2; 8 bases map to TRBD1. The germline V gene has CDR1 LGHNA and CDR2 YSLEER. The CDR3 is 15 amino acids. J gave up 5 bases and V 0 bases, and 5 bases lay outside the gene matches. CDR3 residues: CASSQEGRQGYGYTF. In nucleotides, the CDR3 is TGCGCCAGCAGCCAAGAAGGGCGACAGGGGTATGGCTACACCTTC.

J is TRBJ2-1 and V is TRBV5-7; D gene ambiguous. TRBV5-7 is annotated as an ORF whose role is uncertain. Trimming removed 7 bases from V and 6 bases from J, with 20 bases in between. The CDR3 has 15 amino acids. CDR3 in DNA: TGTGCCAGCGGACCAGCTCGTTGGGGTCCCAATGAGCAGTTCTTC. Translating gives CASGPARWGPNEQFF.

The V and J genes are TRBV6-5 and TRBJ1-6; TRBD1 matches 8 bases. CDR1 MNHEY and CDR2 SVGAGI come from the germline V gene. With V trimmed by 4 bases and J by 10 bases, 3 bases remained unmatched. The CDR3 sequence is 13 residues long. Here the CDR3 DNA reads TGTGCCAGCAGTTTCGCAGGGGGCTCACCCCTCCACTTT. Its protein product is CASSFAGGSPLHF.

The chain combines TRBV5-1 with TRBJ2-2; TRBD1 aligns across 10 bases. This CDR3 region has 19 residues. Trimming removed 2 bases from V and 0 bases from J; junction bases left unmatched: 10. CDR1 and CDR2 (germline): SGHRS, YFSETQ. CDR3 nucleotide sequence: TGCGCCAGCAGCTTTAAGGGACAGGGGTTTACTGCGAACACCGGGGAGCTGTTTTTT. Translation gives CASSFKGQGFTANTGELFF.